This T cell receptor beta chain was obtained from a study of cytomegalovirus exposure and HLA in healthy donors. PCR employed 60 Vbeta and 13 Jbeta primers. The method was immunoSEQ multiplex PCR; TCRdb's version includes in-frame clones alone and lacks a portion of them. The repertoire consists of approximately 110,000 clones, with roughly 79% occurring once and the leading ten covering around 5.3%. The CDR3 consists of 14 residues. The V gene lost 5 bases and the J gene lost 1 base, with 6 bases spanning the gap. Germline loops: CDR1 LNHDA, CDR2 SQIVND (reference sequence). This clone was picked up a small number of times.

The clonotype comes from a male donor in good health and CMV-seronegative. This sequence joins TRBV19 and TRBJ2-6; no clear D. Sequenced input: PBMCs. The DNA of the CDR3 is TGTGCCAGTAGTCCTCTATCTGGGGCCAACGTCCTGACTTTC. As protein: CASSPLSGANVLTF.